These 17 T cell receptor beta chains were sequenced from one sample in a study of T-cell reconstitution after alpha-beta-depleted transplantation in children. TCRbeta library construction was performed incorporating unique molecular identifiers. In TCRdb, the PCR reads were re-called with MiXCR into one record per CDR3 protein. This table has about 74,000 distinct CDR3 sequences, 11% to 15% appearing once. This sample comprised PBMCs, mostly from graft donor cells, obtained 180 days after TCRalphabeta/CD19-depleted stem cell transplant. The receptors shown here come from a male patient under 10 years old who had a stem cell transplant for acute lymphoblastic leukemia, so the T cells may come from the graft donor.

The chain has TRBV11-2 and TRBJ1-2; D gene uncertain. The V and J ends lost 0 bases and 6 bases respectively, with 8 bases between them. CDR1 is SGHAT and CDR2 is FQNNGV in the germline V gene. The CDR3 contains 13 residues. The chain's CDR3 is CASSLDLGHGYTF. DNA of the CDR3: TGTGCCAGCAGCTTAGATCTAGGGCATGGCTACACCTTC.

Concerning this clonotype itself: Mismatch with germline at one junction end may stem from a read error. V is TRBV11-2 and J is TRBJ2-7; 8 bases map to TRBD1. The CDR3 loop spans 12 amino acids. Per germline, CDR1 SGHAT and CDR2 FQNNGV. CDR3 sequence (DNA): TGTGTCAGCATACAGGGGGCCTACGAGCAGTACTTC. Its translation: CVSIQGAYEQYF.

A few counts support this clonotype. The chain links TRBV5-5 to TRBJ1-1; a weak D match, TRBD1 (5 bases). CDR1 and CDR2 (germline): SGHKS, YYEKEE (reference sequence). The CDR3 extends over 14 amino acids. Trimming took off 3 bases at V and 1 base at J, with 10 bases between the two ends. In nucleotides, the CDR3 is TGTGCCAGCAGCTCGGGGGTTACGAACACTGAAGCTTTCTTT. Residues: CASSSGVTNTEAFF.

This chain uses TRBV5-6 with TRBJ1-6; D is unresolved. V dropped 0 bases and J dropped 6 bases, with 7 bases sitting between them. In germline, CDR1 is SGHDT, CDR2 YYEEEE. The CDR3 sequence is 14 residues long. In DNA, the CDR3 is TGTGCCAGCAGCTTGGTCCGGGGTAATTCACCCCTCCACTTT. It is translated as CASSLVRGNSPLHF. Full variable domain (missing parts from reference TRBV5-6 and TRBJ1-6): DAGVTQSPTHLIKTRGQQVTLRCSPKSGHDTVSWYQQALGQGPQFIFQYYEEEERQRGNFPDRFSGHQFPNYSSELNVNALLLGDSALYLCASSLVRGNSPLHFGNGTRLTVT.

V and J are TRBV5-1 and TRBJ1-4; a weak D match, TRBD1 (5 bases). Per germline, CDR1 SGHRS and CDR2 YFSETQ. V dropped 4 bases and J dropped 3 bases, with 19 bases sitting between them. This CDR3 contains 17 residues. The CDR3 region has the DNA TGCGCCAGCAGCCCCCAACGGAAGGGGAGCTCTAATGAAAAACTGTTTTTT. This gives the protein CASSPQRKGSSNEKLFF.

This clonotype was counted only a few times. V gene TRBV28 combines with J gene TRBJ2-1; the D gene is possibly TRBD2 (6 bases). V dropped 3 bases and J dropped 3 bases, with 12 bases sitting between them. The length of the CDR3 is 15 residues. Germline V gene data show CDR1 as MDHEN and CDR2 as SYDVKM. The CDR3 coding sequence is TGTGCCAGCAGTTTGATGGCGGGGCGCTACAATGAGCAGTTCTTC. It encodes CASSLMAGRYNEQFF.

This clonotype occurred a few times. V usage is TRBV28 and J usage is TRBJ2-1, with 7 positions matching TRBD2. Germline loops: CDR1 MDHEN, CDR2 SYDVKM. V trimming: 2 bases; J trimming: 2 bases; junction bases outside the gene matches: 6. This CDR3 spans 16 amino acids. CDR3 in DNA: TGTGCCAGCAGTTTAAACGGGAGGTATACCTACAATGAGCAGTTCTTC. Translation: CASSLNGRYTYNEQFF. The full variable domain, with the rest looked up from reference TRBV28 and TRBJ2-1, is DVKVTQSSRYLVKRTGEKVFLECVQDMDHENMFWYRQDPGLGLRLIYFSYDVKMKEKGDIPEGYSVSREKKERFSLILESASTNQTSMYLCASSLNGRYTYNEQFFGPGTRLTVL.

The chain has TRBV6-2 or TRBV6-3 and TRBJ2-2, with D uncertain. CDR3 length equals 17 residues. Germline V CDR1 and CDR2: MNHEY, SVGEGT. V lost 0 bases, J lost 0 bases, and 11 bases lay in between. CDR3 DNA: TGTGCCAGCAGTTACTCGCAGGTGAACGCGAACACCGGGGAGCTGTTTTTT. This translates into CASSYSQVNANTGELFF.

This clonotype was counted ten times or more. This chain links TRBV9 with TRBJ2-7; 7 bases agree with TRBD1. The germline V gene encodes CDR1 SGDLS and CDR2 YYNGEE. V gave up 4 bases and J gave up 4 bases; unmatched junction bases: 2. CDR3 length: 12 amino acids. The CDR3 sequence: CASSPTGYEQYF. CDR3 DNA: TGTGCCAGCAGCCCGACAGGGTACGAGCAGTACTTC.

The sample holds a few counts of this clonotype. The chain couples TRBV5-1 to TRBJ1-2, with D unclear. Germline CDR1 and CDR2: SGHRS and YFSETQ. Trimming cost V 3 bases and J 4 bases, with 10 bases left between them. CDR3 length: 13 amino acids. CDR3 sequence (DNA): TGCGCCAGCAGCTCTCAGACGATCTATGGCTACACCTTC. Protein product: CASSSQTIYGYTF. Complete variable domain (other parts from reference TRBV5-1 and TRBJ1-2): KAGVTQTPRYLIKTRGQQVTLSCSPISGHRSVSWYQQTPGQGLQFLFEYFSETQRNKGNFPGRFSGRQFSNSRSEMNVSTLELGDSALYLCASSSQTIYGYTFGSGTRLTVV.

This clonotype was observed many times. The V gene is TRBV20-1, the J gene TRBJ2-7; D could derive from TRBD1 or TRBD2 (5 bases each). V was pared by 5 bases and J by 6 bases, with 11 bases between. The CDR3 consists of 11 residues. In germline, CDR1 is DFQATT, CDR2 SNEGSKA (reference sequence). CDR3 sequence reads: CSAPGASEQYF. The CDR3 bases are TGCAGTGCTCCCGGGGCCTCCGAGCAGTACTTC.

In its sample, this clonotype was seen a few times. CDR3 sequence (DNA): TGTGCCAGCAGTTTTCGATGGGGGGAGACCCAGTACTTC. The encoded protein is CASSFRWGETQYF. The chain is built from TRBV12-3 or TRBV12-4 and TRBJ2-5, with D perhaps being TRBD1 or TRBD2 (5 bases each). The length of the CDR3 is 13 residues. V shed 3 bases and J shed 5 bases, with 10 bases lying between them.

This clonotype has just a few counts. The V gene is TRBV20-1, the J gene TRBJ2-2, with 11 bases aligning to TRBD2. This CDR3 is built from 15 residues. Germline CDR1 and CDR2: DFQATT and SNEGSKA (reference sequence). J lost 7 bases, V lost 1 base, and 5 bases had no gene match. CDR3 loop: CSARVRLAGNGELFF. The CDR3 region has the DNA TGCAGTGCTAGAGTAAGACTAGCGGGAAACGGGGAGCTGTTTTTT.

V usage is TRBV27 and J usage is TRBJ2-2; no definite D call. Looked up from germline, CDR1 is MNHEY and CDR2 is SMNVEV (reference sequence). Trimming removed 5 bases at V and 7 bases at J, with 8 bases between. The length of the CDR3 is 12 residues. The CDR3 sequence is CASSKSRGELFF. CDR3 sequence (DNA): TGTGCCAGCAGTAAAAGTCGCGGGGAGCTGTTTTTT.

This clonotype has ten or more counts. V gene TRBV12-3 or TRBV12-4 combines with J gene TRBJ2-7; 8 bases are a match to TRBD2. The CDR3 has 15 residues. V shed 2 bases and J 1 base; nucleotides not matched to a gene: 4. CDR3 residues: CASSLSGGRSYEQYF. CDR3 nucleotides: TGTGCCAGCAGTTTAAGTGGCGGGAGGTCCTACGAGCAGTACTTC.

CDR3: CASSVGLTNYGYTF. CDR3 nucleotide sequence: TGTGCCAGCTCTGTCGGACTGACCAACTATGGCTACACCTTC. This sequence joins TRBV7-9 and TRBJ1-2; no firm D call. Trimming stripped 8 bases from V and 2 bases from J, with 15 bases between. The CDR3 contains 14 residues. Germline V gene data show CDR1 as SEHNR and CDR2 as FQNEAQ (reference sequence).

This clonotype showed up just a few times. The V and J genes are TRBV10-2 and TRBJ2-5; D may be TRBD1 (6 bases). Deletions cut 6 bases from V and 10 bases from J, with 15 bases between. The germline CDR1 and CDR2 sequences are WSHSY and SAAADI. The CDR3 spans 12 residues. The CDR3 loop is CASRNRERDQYF. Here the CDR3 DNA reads TGCGCCAGCAGAAACAGGGAACGAGACCAGTACTTC.